This T cell receptor beta chain comes out of a study of regulatory T cells in long-lasting Graves disease. Study-level results: With persistent disease, TRBV28, TRBJ1-2 and TRBJ2-5 were the favored segments.

Assembly of TCR beta libraries relied on iRepertoire HTBI primers together with Arm-PCR of CDR3 regions. MiXCR, run by TCRdb on the multiplex PCR reads, gives a single entry per CDR3 protein. The sample records roughly 320,000 distinct CDR3 sequences, 15% to 20% being singletons. Regarding time point: newly diagnosed GD, antithyroid drugs for less than 3 months. PBMC RNA served as the TCR library source. This clonotype was detected many times. Its antigen is undetermined. CDR1 SGHDT and CDR2 YYEEEE come from the germline V gene. The ends were cut back, 4 bases at V and 5 bases at J, with 7 bases in the middle. CDR3 length equals 12 residues. A further study also used this sample, focusing on T cells in Graves' hyperthyroidism and ophthalmopathy. As that report states: Hyperthyroidism, newly diagnosed and lasting under 2 months, affected patients aged 18 to 65.

The source was peripheral blood mononuclear cells (PBMCs), collected at new diagnosis, from a patient treated with antithyroid drugs. The clonotype originates from a middle-aged man with Graves disease. The chain carries TRBV5-6 and TRBJ1-5, with D unresolved. CDR3 nucleotide sequence: TGTGCCAGCAGCACCAAAGATCAGCCCCAGCATTTT. Translated, it gives CASSTKDQPQHF.